These T cell receptor beta chains were read from a single sample in a study of shared clonotypes between healthy human individuals. Repertoires were generated with immunoSEQ multiplex PCR, while TCRdb's copy carries only in-frame clones and drops some. The table lists more than 2,000,000 clones, approximately 93% of them singletons. Sequenced input: naive CD4+ T cells from PBMCs. These receptors all come from a man aged 18 to 30 in good health. Some clones in this sample may be carry-over from other donors' samples. Each CDR3 is given with its conserved first and last residue. The D gene is left open where the match is weak. Size values are once, few and many counts, or a class for expanded clones, and some rows have none.

v_gene: TRBV7-9
j_gene: TRBJ2-7
abundance: NA
d_gene: TRBD1
CDR3aa: CASSLAGTGTYEQYF
CDR3nt: TGTGCCAGCAGCTTAGCCGGGACAGGGACCTACGAGCAGTACTTC

v_gene: TRBV5-4
j_gene: TRBJ2-7
abundance: NA
d_gene: TRBD1
CDR3aa: CASSRPDRGAYEQYF
CDR3nt: TGTGCCAGCAGCCGCCCGGACAGGGGAGCCTACGAGCAGTACTTC

v_gene: TRBV7-9
j_gene: TRBJ2-7
abundance: NA
d_gene: NA
CDR3aa: CASSLASFYEQYF
CDR3nt: TGTGCCAGCAGCTTAGCGAGCTTTTACGAGCAGTACTTC

v_gene: TRBV2
j_gene: TRBJ2-4
abundance: NA
d_gene: NA
CDR3aa: CASGLNIQYF
CDR3nt: TGTGCCAGCGGACTAAACATTCAGTACTTC

v_gene: TRBV2
j_gene: TRBJ2-7
abundance: NA
d_gene: NA
CDR3aa: CASNPGTRKGEQYF
CDR3nt: TGTGCCAGCAACCCCGGGACAAGGAAAGGGGAGCAGTACTTC

v_gene: TRBV7-9
j_gene: TRBJ1-5
abundance: few
d_gene: NA
CDR3aa: CASSETGRDQPQHF
CDR3nt: TGTGCCAGCAGCGAAACAGGGCGCGATCAGCCCCAGCATTTT

v_gene: TRBV28
j_gene: TRBJ2-3
abundance: NA
d_gene: NA
CDR3aa: CASSDTKTDTQYF
CDR3nt: TGTGCCAGCAGCGACACTAAAACAGATACGCAGTATTTT

v_gene: TRBV7-2
j_gene: TRBJ2-2
abundance: NA
d_gene: NA
CDR3aa: CASSPGQIYANTGELFF
CDR3nt: TGTGCCAGCAGCCCCGGACAGATTTACGCGAACACCGGGGAGCTGTTTTTT

v_gene: TRBV21-1
j_gene: TRBJ2-7
abundance: NA
d_gene: NA
CDR3aa: CASSKGGGSSYEQYF
CDR3nt: TGTGCCAGCAGCAAAGGTGGGGGGAGTTCCTACGAGCAGTACTTC

v_gene: TRBV7-2
j_gene: TRBJ2-1
abundance: NA
d_gene: TRBD2
CDR3aa: CASSLGPGRAREQFF
CDR3nt: TGTGCCAGCAGCTTAGGTCCCGGGAGGGCTCGTGAGCAGTTCTTC

v_gene: TRBV7-9
j_gene: TRBJ1-1
abundance: few
d_gene: NA
CDR3aa: CASSLLAQLNTEAFF
CDR3nt: TGTGCCAGCAGCTTATTAGCGCAACTAAACACTGAAGCTTTCTTT

v_gene: TRBV5-6
j_gene: TRBJ1-5
abundance: NA
d_gene: NA
CDR3aa: CASSSQGGSINQPQHF
CDR3nt: TGTGCCAGCAGCTCGCAGGGTGGCAGCATCAATCAGCCCCAGCATTTT

v_gene: TRBV5-8
j_gene: TRBJ2-7
abundance: NA
d_gene: NA
CDR3aa: CASSAIVQYF
CDR3nt: TGTGCCAGCAGCGCTATCGTGCAGTACTTC

v_gene: TRBV4-1
j_gene: TRBJ2-1
abundance: NA
d_gene: TRBD2
CDR3aa: CASSHAGLAGGGNEQFF
CDR3nt: TGCGCCAGCAGCCACGCTGGACTAGCGGGAGGGGGCAATGAGCAGTTCTTC